The 8 T cell receptor beta chains in this list originate from one sample, sequenced in a study of T cell repertoires in cytomegalovirus infection. Each CDR3 protein gets one entry after TCRdb re-called the reads with MiXCR. The sample holds about a million distinct CDR3 sequences; roughly 30% are singletons and the top ten take around 15%. The antigens these receptors bind are not known. This specimen consisted of cultured CD8+ T cells from PBMCs, obtained from culture after CMV antigen stimulation. The source is a human donor in good health (CMV status not recorded). Some clones in this sample may be carry-over from other donors' samples.

This rearrangement joins TRBV7-9 to TRBJ1-5; D may be TRBD1 (6 bases). The CDR3 runs to 14 residues. The V gene lost 3 bases and the J gene lost 10 bases, with 16 bases spanning the gap. Germline assignment: CDR1 SEHNR and CDR2 FQNEAQ (reference sequence). The CDR3 sequence: CASSFSGAVRPQHF. The CDR3 coding sequence is TGTGCCAGCAGCTTCTCGGGGGCGGTTCGTCCCCAGCATTTT.

V gene TRBV7-9 combines with J gene TRBJ2-1; 8 bases align to TRBD2. This CDR3 spans 16 amino acids. CDR1 SEHNR and CDR2 FQNEAQ come from the germline V gene (reference sequence). V lost 8 bases and J lost 4; bases outside the gene matches: 13. The CDR3 DNA reads TGTGCCAGCCGTGGTCCCTGGCGGGGGGTTTACAATGAGCAGTTCTTC. Protein sequence: CASRGPWRGVYNEQFF.

This clonotype was detected only a few times. The rearrangement links TRBV27 to TRBJ1-2; D remains unclear. V was cut by 7 bases and J by 1 base, with 10 bases left in between. The V gene's germline CDR1 is MNHEY and CDR2 SMNVEV (reference sequence). This CDR3 has 13 residues. In nucleotides, the CDR3 is TGTGCCAGCAAAGACCGTAGTAACTATGGCTACACCTTC. This encodes CASKDRSNYGYTF.

This clonotype was found a few times. The chain uses TRBV20-1 and TRBJ1-2; D remains unclear. Germline loops: CDR1 DFQATT, CDR2 SNEGSKA (reference sequence). V was pared by 2 bases and J by 1 base, with 11 bases between. The CDR3 has 14 residues. This chain's CDR3 is CSARTRLLNYGYTF. CDR3 nucleotide sequence: TGCAGTGCTAGAACCAGGTTACTTAACTATGGCTACACCTTC.

The chain joins TRBV11-2 to TRBJ2-1; D call uncertain. The V gene's germline CDR1 is SGHAT and CDR2 FQNNGV. The CDR3 runs 16 residues. With 0 bases removed from V and 4 bases from J, the gap between germline ends came to 13 bases. CDR3 DNA sequence: TGTGCCAGCAGCTTAGAAGACCTTCTGGGGTACAATGAGCAGTTCTTC. Its translation: CASSLEDLLGYNEQFF.

The sample holds one count of this clonotype. The V call is TRBV11-2, the J call TRBJ2-5; no clear D gene. The CDR3 spans 14 residues. Trimming removed 5 bases at V and 5 bases at J, with 15 bases between. Germline V gene lookup returns CDR1 SGHAT and CDR2 FQNNGV. CDR3 nucleotides: TGTGCCAGCAGCCAGACTCACTCGAGGGAGACCCAGTACTTC. Translated: CASSQTHSRETQYF.

This clonotype was counted between two and nine times. V is TRBV6-2 or TRBV6-3 and J is TRBJ2-7; the match to TRBD1 covers 8 bases. Germline CDR1 and CDR2: MNHEY and SVGEGT. V trimming: 6 bases; J trimming: 5 bases; junction bases outside the gene matches: 9. The CDR3 loop spans 14 amino acids. The CDR3: CASSQATGVDEQYF. CDR3 bases: TGTGCCAGCAGCCAGGCGACAGGGGTCGACGAGCAGTACTTC.

This clonotype was observed at least ten times. The chain employs TRBV7-2 and TRBJ2-1; 11 positions match TRBD2. This CDR3 comprises 15 residues. V was clipped by 5 bases and J by 4 bases; unmatched bases: 4. CDR1 and CDR2 from the germline V gene are SGHTA and FQGNSA. The CDR3 here is CASSRTSGGYNEQFF. The CDR3 DNA reads TGTGCCAGCAGCCGCACTAGCGGGGGTTACAATGAGCAGTTCTTC.